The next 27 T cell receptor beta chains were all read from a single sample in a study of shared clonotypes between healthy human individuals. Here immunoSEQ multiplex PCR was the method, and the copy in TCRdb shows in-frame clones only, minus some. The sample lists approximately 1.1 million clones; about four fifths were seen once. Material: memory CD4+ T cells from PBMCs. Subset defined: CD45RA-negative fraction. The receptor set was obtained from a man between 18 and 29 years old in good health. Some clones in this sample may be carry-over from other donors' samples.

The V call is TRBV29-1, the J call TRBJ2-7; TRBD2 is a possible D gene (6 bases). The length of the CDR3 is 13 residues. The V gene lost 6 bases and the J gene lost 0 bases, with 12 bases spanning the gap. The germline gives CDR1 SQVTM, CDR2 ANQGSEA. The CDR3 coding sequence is TGCAGCGTAAGCGGGCCAAGCTCCTACGAGCAGTACTTC. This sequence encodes CSVSGPSSYEQYF.

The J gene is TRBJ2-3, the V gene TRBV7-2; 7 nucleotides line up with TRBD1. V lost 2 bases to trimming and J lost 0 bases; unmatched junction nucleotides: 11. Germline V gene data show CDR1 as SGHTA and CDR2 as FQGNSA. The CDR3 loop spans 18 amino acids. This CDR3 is CASSLSPPTGFSTDTQYF. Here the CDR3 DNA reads TGTGCCAGCAGCTTATCCCCCCCGACAGGGTTTAGCACAGATACGCAGTATTTT.

The DNA for the CDR3 is TGTGCCAGCAGCCAAGATAAGATCGGCGGGAGGGCGGGGAATGAGCAGTTCTTC. Protein product: CASSQDKIGGRAGNEQFF. The chain links TRBV4-2 to TRBJ2-1, with TRBD2 matching over 9 bases. Germline V gene lookup returns CDR1 LGHNA and CDR2 YNFKEQ. The CDR3 spans 18 residues. V was pared by 0 bases and J by 7 bases, with 13 bases of the junction left unmatched.

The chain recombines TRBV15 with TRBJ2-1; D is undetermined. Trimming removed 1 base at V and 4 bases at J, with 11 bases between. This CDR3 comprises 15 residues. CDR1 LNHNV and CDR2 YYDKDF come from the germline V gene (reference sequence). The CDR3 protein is CATSRVAKLYNEQFF. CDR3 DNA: TGTGCCACCAGCAGAGTGGCGAAGCTGTACAATGAGCAGTTCTTC.

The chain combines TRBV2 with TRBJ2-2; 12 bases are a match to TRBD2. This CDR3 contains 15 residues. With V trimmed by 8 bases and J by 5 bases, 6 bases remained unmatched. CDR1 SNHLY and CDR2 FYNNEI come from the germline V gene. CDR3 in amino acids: CASGASGRGTGELFF. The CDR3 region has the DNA TGTGCCAGCGGCGCTAGCGGGAGGGGGACCGGGGAGCTGTTTTTT.

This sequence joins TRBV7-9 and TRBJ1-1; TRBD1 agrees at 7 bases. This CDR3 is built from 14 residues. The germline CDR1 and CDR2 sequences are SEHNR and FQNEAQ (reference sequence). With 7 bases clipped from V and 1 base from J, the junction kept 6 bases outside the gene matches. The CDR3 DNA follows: TGTGCCAGCACCCGACAGGGAAGGAACACTGAAGCTTTCTTT. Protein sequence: CASTRQGRNTEAFF.

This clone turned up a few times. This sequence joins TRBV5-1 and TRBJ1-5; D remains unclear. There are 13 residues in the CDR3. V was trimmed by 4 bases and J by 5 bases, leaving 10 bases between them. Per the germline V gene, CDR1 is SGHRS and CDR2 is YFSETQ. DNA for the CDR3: TGCGCCAGCAGCCCCGATGTGGATCAGCCCCAGCATTTT. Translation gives CASSPDVDQPQHF.

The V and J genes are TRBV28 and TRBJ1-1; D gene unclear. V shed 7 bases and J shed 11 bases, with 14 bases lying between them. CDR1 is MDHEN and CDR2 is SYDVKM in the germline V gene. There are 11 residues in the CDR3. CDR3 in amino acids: CASTSRGSAFF. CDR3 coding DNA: TGTGCCAGCACCTCCCGCGGGAGTGCTTTCTTT. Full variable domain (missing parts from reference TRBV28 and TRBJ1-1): DVKVTQSSRYLVKRTGEKVFLECVQDMDHENMFWYRQDPGLGLRLIYFSYDVKMKEKGDIPEGYSVSREKKERFSLILESASTNQTSMYLCASTSRGSAFFGQGTRLTVV.

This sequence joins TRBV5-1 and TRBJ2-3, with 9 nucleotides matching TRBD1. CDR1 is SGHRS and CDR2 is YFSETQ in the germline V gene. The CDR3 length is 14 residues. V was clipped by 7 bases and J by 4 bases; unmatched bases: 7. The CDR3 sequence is CASVDRGGSDTQYF. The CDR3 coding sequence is TGCGCCAGCGTGGACAGGGGTGGCTCAGATACGCAGTATTTT.

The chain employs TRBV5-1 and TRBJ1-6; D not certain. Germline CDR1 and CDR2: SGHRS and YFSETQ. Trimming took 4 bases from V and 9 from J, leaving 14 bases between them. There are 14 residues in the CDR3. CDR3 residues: CASSEDWEGSPLHF. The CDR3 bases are TGCGCCAGCAGCGAGGATTGGGAGGGTTCACCCCTCCACTTT.

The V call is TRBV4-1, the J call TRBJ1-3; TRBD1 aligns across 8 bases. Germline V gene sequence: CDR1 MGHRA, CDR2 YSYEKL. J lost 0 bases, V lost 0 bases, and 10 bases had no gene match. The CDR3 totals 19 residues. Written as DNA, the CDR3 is TGCGCCAGCAGCCAAGAAAGAGCCAGACAGGGGCCCTCTGGAAACACCATATATTTT. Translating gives CASSQERARQGPSGNTIYF.

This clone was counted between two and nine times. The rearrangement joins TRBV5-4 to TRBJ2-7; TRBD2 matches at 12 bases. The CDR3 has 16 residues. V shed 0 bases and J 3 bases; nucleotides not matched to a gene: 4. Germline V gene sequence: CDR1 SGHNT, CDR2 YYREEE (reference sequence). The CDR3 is CASSLAGLAGRYEQYF. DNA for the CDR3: TGTGCCAGCAGCTTGGCCGGACTAGCGGGACGCTACGAGCAGTACTTC.

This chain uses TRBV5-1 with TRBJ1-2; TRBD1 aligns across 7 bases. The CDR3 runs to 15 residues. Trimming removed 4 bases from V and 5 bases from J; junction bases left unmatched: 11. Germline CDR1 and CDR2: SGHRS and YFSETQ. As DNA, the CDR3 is TGCGCCAGCAGCGCCGGGACGGCAGGGGGATATGGCTACACCTTC. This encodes CASSAGTAGGYGYTF.

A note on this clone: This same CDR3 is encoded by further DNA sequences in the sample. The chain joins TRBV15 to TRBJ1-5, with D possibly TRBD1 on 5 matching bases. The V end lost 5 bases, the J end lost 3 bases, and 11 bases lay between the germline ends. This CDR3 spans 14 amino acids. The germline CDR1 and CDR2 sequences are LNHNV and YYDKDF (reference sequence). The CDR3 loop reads CATSRGGTNQPQHF. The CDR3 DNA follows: TGTGCCACCAGCCGGGGCGGTACCAATCAGCCCCAGCATTTT.

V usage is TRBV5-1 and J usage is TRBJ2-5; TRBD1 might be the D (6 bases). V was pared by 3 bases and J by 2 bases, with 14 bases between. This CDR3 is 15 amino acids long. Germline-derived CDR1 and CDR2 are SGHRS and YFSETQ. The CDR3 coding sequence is TGCGCCAGCAGCTCCTTGACAGGCCTACAAGAGACCCAGTACTTC. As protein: CASSSLTGLQETQYF.

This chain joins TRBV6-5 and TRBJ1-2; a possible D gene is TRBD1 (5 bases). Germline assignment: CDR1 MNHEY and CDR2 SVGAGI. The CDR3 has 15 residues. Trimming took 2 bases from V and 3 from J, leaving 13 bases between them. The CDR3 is CASSYPRGGDYGYTF. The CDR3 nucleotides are TGTGCCAGCAGTTACCCCCGGGGAGGGGACTATGGCTACACCTTC.

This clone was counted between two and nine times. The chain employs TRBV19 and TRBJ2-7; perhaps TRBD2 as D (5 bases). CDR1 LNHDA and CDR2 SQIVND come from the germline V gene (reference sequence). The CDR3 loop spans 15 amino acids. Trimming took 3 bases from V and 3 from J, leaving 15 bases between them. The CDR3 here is CASSMERADLYEQYF. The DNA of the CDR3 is TGTGCCAGTAGTATGGAGAGGGCTGATCTCTACGAGCAGTACTTC. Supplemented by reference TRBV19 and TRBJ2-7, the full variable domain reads DGGITQSPKYLFRKEGQNVTLSCEQNLNHDAMYWYRQDPGQGLRLIYYSQIVNDFQKGDIAEGYSVSREKKESFPLTVTSAQKNPTAFYLCASSMERADLYEQYFGPGTRLTVT.

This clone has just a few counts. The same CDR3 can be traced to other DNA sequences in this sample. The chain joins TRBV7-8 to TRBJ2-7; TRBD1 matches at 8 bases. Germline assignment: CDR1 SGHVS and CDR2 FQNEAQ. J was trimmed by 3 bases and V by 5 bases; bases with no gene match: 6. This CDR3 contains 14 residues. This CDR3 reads CASSRTTGDYEQYF. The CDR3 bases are TGTGCCAGCAGCCGTACGACAGGGGACTACGAGCAGTACTTC.

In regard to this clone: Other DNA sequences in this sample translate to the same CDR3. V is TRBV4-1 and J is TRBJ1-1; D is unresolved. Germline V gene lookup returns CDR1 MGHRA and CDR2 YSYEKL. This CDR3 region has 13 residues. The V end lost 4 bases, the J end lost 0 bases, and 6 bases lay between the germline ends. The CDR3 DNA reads TGCGCCAGCAGCCTTCGCCTGAACACTGAAGCTTTCTTT. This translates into CASSLRLNTEAFF.

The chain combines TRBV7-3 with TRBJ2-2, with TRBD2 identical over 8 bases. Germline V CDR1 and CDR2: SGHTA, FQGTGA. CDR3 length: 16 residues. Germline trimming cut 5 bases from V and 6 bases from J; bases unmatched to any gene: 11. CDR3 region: CASSRIESGSPGELFF. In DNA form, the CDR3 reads TGTGCCAGCAGCAGGATCGAGAGCGGGAGCCCCGGGGAGCTGTTTTTT.

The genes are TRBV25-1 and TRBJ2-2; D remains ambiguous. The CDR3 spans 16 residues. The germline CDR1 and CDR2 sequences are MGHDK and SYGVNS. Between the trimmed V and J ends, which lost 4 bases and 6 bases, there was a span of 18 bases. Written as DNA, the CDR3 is TGTGCCAGCAGTGGGTCTATCCACGCTACCCCCGGGGAGCTGTTTTTT. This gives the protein CASSGSIHATPGELFF.

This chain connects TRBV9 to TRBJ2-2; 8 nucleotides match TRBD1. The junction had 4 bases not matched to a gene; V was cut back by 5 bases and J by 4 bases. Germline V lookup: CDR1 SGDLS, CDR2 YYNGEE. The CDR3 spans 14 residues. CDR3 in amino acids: CASRLDRATGELFF. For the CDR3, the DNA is TGTGCCAGCAGATTGGACAGGGCCACCGGGGAGCTGTTTTTT. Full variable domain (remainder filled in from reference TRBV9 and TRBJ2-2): DSGVTQTPKHLITATGQRVTLRCSPRSGDLSVYWYQQSLDQGLQFLIQYYNGEERAKGNILERFSAQQFPDLHSELNLSSLELGDSALYFCASRLDRATGELFFGEGSRLTVL.

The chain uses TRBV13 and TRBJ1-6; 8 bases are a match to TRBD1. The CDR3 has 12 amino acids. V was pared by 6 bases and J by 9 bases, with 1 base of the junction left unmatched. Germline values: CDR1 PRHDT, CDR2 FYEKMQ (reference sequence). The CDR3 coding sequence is TGTGCCAGCAGACAGGGGGTTTCACCCCTCCACTTT. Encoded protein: CASRQGVSPLHF.

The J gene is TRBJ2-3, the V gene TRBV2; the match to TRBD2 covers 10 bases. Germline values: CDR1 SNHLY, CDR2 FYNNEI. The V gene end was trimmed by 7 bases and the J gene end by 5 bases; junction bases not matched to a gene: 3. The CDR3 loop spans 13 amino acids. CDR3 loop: CASTSGSLDTQYF. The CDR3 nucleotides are TGTGCCAGCACTAGCGGGAGTCTAGATACGCAGTATTTT.

CDR3 DNA: TGCGCCAGCAGCCCTAGCGGCTCTTTCTCCTACGAGCAGTACTTC. Protein product: CASSPSGSFSYEQYF. The chain uses TRBV5-1 and TRBJ2-7, with 7 nucleotides matching TRBD2. After removal of 4 bases from V and 0 bases from J, the junction contained 7 bases not matched to a gene. Germline values: CDR1 SGHRS, CDR2 YFSETQ. The length of the CDR3 is 15 residues.

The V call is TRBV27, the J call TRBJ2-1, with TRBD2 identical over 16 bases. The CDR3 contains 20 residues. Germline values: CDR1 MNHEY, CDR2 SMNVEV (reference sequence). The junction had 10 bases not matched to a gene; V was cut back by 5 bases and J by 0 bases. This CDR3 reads CASSPSPGTSGRASYNEQFF. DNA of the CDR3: TGTGCCAGCAGTCCAAGCCCAGGGACTAGCGGGAGGGCCTCCTACAATGAGCAGTTCTTC.

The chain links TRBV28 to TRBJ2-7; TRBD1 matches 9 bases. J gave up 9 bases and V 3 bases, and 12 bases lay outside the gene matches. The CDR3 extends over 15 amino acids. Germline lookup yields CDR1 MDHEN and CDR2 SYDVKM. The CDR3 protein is CASSLAGTGKGWQYF. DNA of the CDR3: TGTGCCAGCAGTTTGGCCGGGACAGGGAAAGGGTGGCAGTACTTC.